Here is one T cell receptor beta chain with its context. Seattle patients were enrolled while actively infected and followed longitudinally. The data were taken from a study of blood T cell repertoires in COVID-19. The overall study: Sites across the United States, Italy and Spain contributed samples from acute and convalescent COVID-19. T cells, B-cell-depleted T cells, or PBMCs supplied cDNA or gDNA.

Here immunoSEQ multiplex PCR was the method, and the copy in TCRdb shows in-frame clones only, minus some. The data contain tens of thousands of clones, 87% of them singletons. This TCR came from a man aged 35 to 55 with COVID-19, enrolled during active disease. Specimen: peripheral blood.

CDR3 DNA: TGCGCCAGCAGCCAAGTTGAATCACAGGTTGTCCCCTACGAGCAGTACTTC. Its protein is CASSQVESQVVPYEQYF. The rearrangement links TRBV4-1 to TRBJ2-7, with D perhaps TRBD1 (5 bases). Trimming cost V 1 base and J 2 bases, with 18 bases left between them. This CDR3 comprises 17 residues. Germline CDR1 and CDR2: MGHRA and YSYEKL.